The T cell receptor beta chain under discussion was sequenced for a study of tumor-infiltrating lymphocytes in primary liver carcinoma. Across the study: Among the tumors, stages were T1-T3 N0M0 and sizes roughly 4.2 to 10 cm.

From around 500 ng total RNA, TCR beta cDNA was generated with a primer in the constant region. Library construction for TCR beta comprised three nested multiplex PCR rounds performed with slightly modified ARM-PCR. Both of the initial two PCR rounds ran for 10 cycles and employed TRBV1-TRBV30 forward primers alongside a C-beta reverse primer. TCRdb redid the calling of the multiplex PCR reads with MiXCR, one entry per CDR3 protein. Of roughly 53,000 distinct CDR3 sequences in the sample, around three quarters were seen once. Study findings and constraints: Tumors reached a significantly greater top-250-clone fraction than blood did (p = 0.039).

This clonotype has at least ten counts. Its target is not known. The tissue used was unsorted bulk material of roughly 17-34 mg. RNA and DNA were co-extracted from it with the AllPrep DNA/RNA mini kit. Cases comprised patients with primary liver carcinoma who received surgical resection. Germline CDR1 reads DFQATT; CDR2 reads SNEGSKA (reference sequence). CDR3 length: 11 residues. This chain uses TRBV20-1 with TRBJ1-1; no definite D call. The receptor comes from a man in his forties or fifties with primary liver carcinoma and hepatitis B virus infection. The specimen was liver tumor tissue from sampling region 2. The subset was: tumor region T2, inferior pole. In nucleotides, the CDR3 is TGCAGCCCCGGCCAGGAAGCTGAAGCTTTCTTT. The encoded protein is CSPGQEAEAFF.